A selection of T cell receptor beta chains follows, all from one sample in a study of blood T cell repertoires in COVID-19. The protocol was immunoSEQ multiplex PCR, while the TCRdb copy is restricted to in-frame clones and leaves out a portion. The table shows approximately 400,000 clones, with roughly 77% occurring only once. The sequencing sample was made of peripheral blood. Receptors originate from a human donor with acute or convalescent COVID-19. The donor label of this sample is uncertain. The CDR3 runs from the conserved cysteine through the conserved F or W.

J gene	V gene	CDR3 protein
TRBJ1-2	TRBV9	CASSVGGRANYGYTF
TRBJ1-1	TRBV20-1	CSAYRDTEAFF
TRBJ1-1	TRBV30	CAWSVTANTEAFF
TRBJ2-7	TRBV6-1	CASSDAAASRRGEQYF
TRBJ2-7	TRBV7-9	CASSFTSAEQYF
TRBJ1-2	TRBV11-2	CASSLDGGWIYGYTF
TRBJ1-1	TRBV10-3	CAIRPTGGTEAFF
TRBJ1-1	TRBV9	CASSPLGGRAEAFF
TRBJ2-7	TRBV7-8	CASSLGSGPYEQYF
TRBJ1-5	TRBV28	CASSLLEGDSNQPQHF
TRBJ2-1	TRBV5-1	CASSLVAGEGNEQFF
TRBJ1-2	TRBV14	CASSQGRQGARYTF
TRBJ1-6	TRBV7-2	CASSPKRQGNSPLHF
TRBJ1-1	TRBV12-3/TRBV12-4	CASTPRNPTEAFF
TRBJ1-6	TRBV5-6	CASSSGQGINSPLHF
TRBJ1-2	TRBV27	CASSFRGNYGYTF
TRBJ2-6	TRBV27	CASSLYAGSRPGANVLTF
TRBJ1-1	TRBV7-8	CASSRTGRSTEAFF
TRBJ1-5	TRBV6-1	CASSEPGGVPHQPQHF
TRBJ1-1	TRBV20-1	CREQGGTEAFF
TRBJ1-4	TRBV6-5	CASSFDEKLFF
TRBJ2-1	TRBV7-9	CASSSIQGLGFF
TRBJ1-1	TRBV2	CASSVGGQKNTEAFF
TRBJ2-7	TRBV30	CAWRSPGTGTYEQYF
TRBJ1-1	TRBV27	CASSPTGVRVGTEAFF
TRBJ2-5	TRBV10-2	CASSQAGVQETQYF
TRBJ1-6	TRBV18	CASSPAGESLHF
TRBJ1-1	TRBV19	CASSTGQRNTEAFF
TRBJ2-1	TRBV7-9	CASSSRDRGRTENEQFF
TRBJ2-1	TRBV6-1	CASSELAGGLPGEQFF
TRBJ1-2	TRBV7-9	CASSLGGRGYTF
TRBJ2-7	TRBV6-5	CASSPRTGSYEQYF
TRBJ1-2	TRBV18	CASSQLTGGSGRYTF
TRBJ1-4	TRBV23-1	CASSPLDRGTLECEKLFF
TRBJ1-4	TRBV5-6	CASSLVEAAKLFF
TRBJ2-1	TRBV27	CASSLELAAGEQFF
TRBJ1-2	TRBV2	CASSEGDRIFYGYTF
TRBJ2-3	TRBV9	CASSGAGGPADTQYF
TRBJ2-2	TRBV7-6	CASSLWGTSGRYSNTGELFF
TRBJ1-2	TRBV6-6	CASSLQYGYTF
TRBJ1-5	TRBV27	CASSLDRDGQPQHF
TRBJ2-7	TRBV5-5	CASSLTSDRAYEQYF
TRBJ2-1	TRBV3-1/TRBV3-2	CASSQIRRRGGDEQFF